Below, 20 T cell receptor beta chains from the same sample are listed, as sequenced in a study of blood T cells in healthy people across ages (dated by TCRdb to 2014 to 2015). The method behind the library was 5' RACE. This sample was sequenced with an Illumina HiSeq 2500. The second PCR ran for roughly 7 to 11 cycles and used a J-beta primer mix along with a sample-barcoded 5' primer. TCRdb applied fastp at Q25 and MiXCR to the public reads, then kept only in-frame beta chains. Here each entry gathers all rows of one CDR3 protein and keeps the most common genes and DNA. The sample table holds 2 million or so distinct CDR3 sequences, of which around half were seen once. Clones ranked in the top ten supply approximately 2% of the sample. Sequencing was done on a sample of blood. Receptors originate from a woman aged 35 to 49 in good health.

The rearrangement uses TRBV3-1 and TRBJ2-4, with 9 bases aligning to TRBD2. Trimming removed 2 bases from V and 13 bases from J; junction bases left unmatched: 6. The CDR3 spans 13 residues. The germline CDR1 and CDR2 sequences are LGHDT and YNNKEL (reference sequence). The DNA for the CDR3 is TGTGCCAGCAGCCAAAATAGCGGGGGAGAGCAGTACTTC. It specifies CASSQNSGGEQYF.

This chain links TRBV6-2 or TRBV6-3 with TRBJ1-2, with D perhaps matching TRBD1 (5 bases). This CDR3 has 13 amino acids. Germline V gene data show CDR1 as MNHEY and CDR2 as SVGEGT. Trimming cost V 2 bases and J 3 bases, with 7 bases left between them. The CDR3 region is CASSYPGYYGYTF. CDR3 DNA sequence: TGTGCCAGCAGTTACCCAGGGTACTATGGCTACACCTTC.

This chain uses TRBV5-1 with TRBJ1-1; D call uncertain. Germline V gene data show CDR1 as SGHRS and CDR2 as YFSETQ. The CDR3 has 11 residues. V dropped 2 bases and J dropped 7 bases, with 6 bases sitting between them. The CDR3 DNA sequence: TGCGCCAGCAGCTTCGACGGTGAAGCTTTCTTT. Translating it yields CASSFDGEAFF.

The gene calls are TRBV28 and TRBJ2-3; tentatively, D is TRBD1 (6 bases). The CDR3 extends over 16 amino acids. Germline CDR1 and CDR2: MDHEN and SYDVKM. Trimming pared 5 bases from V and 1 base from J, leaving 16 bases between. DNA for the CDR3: TGTGCCAGCAGTCCATACCCGACAGGTGGCACAGATACGCAGTATTTT. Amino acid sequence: CASSPYPTGGTDTQYF.

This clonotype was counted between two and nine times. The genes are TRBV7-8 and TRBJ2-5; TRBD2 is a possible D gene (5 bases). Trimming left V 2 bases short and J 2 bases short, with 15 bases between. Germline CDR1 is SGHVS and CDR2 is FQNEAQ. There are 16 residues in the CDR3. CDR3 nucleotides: TGTGCCAGCAGCTTAAGTTCGGGGTCGAGTCAAGAGACCCAGTACTTC. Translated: CASSLSSGSSQETQYF.

DNA of the CDR3: TGTGCCAGCAGCTTGGGCTCCACAGGGTACCAAGAGACCCAGTACTTC. Its translation is CASSLGSTGYQETQYF. The chain has TRBV5-6 and TRBJ2-5, with D possibly being TRBD1 (6 bases). This CDR3 is 16 amino acids long. V lost 0 bases, J lost 0 bases, and 12 bases lay in between. The germline V gene encodes CDR1 SGHDT and CDR2 YYEEEE.

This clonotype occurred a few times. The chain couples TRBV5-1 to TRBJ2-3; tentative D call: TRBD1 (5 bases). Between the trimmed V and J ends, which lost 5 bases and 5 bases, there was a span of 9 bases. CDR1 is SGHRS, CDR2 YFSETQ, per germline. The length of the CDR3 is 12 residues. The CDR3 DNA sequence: TGCGCCAGCAGAGAGCAGGGAGATACGCAGTATTTT. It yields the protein CASREQGDTQYF.

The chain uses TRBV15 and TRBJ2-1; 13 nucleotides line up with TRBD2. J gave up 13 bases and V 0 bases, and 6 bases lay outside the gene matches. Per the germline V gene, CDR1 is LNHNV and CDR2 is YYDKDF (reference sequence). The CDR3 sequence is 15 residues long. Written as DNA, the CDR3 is TGTGCCACCAGCAGAGAAAAACTAGCGGGGGGGGTACAGTTCTTC. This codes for CATSREKLAGGVQFF.

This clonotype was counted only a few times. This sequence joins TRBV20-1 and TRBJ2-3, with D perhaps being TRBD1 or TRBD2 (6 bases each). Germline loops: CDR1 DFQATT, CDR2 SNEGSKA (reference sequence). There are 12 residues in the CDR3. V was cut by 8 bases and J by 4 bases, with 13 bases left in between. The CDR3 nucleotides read TGCAGTACCAAGGGGGGCTCAGATACGCAGTATTTT. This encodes CSTKGGSDTQYF.

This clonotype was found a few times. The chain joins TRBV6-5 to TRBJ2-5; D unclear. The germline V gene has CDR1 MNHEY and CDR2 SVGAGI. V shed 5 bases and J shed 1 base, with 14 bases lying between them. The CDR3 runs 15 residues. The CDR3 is CASSRSQQSQETQYF. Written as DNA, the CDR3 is TGTGCCAGCAGTCGATCCCAGCAGTCCCAAGAGACCCAGTACTTC.

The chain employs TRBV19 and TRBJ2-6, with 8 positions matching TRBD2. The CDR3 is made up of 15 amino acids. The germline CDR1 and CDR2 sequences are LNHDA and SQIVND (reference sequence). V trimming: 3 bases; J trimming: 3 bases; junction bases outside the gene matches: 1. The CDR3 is CASSMGTSGANVLTF. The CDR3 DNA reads TGTGCCAGTAGTATGGGGACTAGTGGGGCCAACGTCCTGACTTTC.

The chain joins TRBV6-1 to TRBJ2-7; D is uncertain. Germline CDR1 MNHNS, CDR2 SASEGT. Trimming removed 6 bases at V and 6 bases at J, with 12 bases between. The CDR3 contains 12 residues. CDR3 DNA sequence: TGTGCCAGCAGCGAAAGGGTCTCCGAGCAGTACTTC. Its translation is CASSERVSEQYF.

CDR3 sequence: CSAFPRTSGGVYEQYF. CDR3 nucleotides: TGCAGTGCTTTCCCTAGGACTAGCGGGGGGGTCTACGAGCAGTACTTC. The gene calls are TRBV20-1 and TRBJ2-7; 15 bases match TRBD2. CDR3 length: 16 residues. Trimming cost V 5 bases and J 3 bases; bases outside gene matches: 8. CDR1 is DFQATT and CDR2 is SNEGSKA in the germline V gene (reference sequence).

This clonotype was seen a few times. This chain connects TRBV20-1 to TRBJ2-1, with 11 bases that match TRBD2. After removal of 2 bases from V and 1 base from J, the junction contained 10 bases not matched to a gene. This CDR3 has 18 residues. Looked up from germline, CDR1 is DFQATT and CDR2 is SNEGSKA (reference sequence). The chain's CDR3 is CSARPTSGGQFSYNEQFF. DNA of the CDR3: TGCAGTGCTAGACCCACTAGCGGGGGCCAATTTTCCTACAATGAGCAGTTCTTC.

CDR3 residues: CATANVPFYEQYF. CDR3 in DNA: TGTGCCACGGCTAATGTACCATTTTACGAGCAGTACTTC. The chain carries TRBV15 and TRBJ2-4, with D unresolved. The DNA end lines up better with TRBJ2-7; the J call may be wrong. The length of the CDR3 is 13 residues. Germline V gene lookup returns CDR1 LNHNV and CDR2 YYDKDF (reference sequence).

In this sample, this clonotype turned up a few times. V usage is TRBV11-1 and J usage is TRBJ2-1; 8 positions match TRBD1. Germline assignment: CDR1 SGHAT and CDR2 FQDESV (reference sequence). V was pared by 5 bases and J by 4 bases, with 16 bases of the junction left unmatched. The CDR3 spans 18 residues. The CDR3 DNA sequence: TGTGCCAGCAGCCGACAGGGGCCCTCGGCATCCTTATACAATGAGCAGTTCTTC. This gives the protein CASSRQGPSASLYNEQFF.

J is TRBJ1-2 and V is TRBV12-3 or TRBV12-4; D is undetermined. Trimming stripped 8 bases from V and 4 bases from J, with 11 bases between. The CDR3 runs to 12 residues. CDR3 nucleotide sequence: TGTGCCAGCGGCTTCGGGGTCTATGGCTACACCTTC. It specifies CASGFGVYGYTF.

The CDR3 bases are TGTGCCAGCAACCGCGGCGGAGGGACAGATACGCAGTATTTT. This encodes CASNRGGGTDTQYF. The rearrangement links TRBV6-7 to TRBJ2-3, with D perhaps TRBD2 (6 bases). TRBV6-7 is designated an ORF whose function remains uncertain. The germline V and J ends were trimmed by 7 bases and 3 bases, with 14 bases remaining between them. The CDR3 covers 14 residues.

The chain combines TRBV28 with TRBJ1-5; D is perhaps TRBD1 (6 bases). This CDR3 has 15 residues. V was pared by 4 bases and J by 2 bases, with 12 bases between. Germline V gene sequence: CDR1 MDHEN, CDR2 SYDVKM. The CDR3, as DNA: TGTGCCAGCAGTTACAGGGACGTAGGCAATCAGCCCCAGCATTTT. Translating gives CASSYRDVGNQPQHF.

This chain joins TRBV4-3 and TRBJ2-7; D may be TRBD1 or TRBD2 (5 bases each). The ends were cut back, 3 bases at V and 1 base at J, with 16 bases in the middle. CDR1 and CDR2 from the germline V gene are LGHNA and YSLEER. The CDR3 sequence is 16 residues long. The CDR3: CASSQGSGTLSYEQYF. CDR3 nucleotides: TGCGCCAGCAGCCAGGGTTCCGGGACGTTATCCTACGAGCAGTACTTC.